The rows below give T cell receptor beta chains drawn from one sample of a study of early T cells in non-severe SARS-CoV-2 infection. One entry per CDR3 protein, called by TCRdb with MiXCR from the 5' RACE reads. This table holds 50,000 to 70,000 distinct CDR3 sequences, about 8% found once. The sequenced sample consisted of whole blood. These receptors all come from an adult who was a healthcare worker with PCR-confirmed SARS-CoV-2 infection or an uninfected control (not recorded which). Each CDR3 is given with its conserved first and last residue. A D gene is named only where the DNA matches it firmly. Size is omitted from some rows. Given values are once, few, many or a class for expanded clones.

size	V	D	J	DNA	CDR3
many	TRBV5-6	-	TRBJ1-5	TGTGCCAGCAGCCTCTCTTGGTTAGGGAGCGAGGGCAATCAGCCCCAGCATTTT	CASSLSWLGSEGNQPQHF
few	TRBV25-1	TRBD2	TRBJ2-7	TGTGCCAGCAGTGAATTGAGCGGGAGTTGGGACGAGCAGTACTTC	CASSELSGSWDEQYF
many	TRBV28	-	TRBJ1-3	TGTGCCAGCAGTCCCCGATCGGGATCCCCTGGAAACACCATATATTTT	CASSPRSGSPGNTIYF
-	TRBV5-4	-	TRBJ2-1	TGTGCCAGCGGCCCATGGAATGAGCAGTTCTTC	CASGPWNEQFF
many	TRBV7-3	TRBD1	TRBJ2-2	TGTGCCAGCAGCGGCAGGGGGCCAGCGAACACCGGGGAGCTGTTTTTT	CASSGRGPANTGELFF
many	TRBV6-5	TRBD2	TRBJ2-5	TGTGCCAGCAAGCGGGGGGACCAAGAGACCCAGTACTTC	CASKRGDQETQYF
-	TRBV20-1	-	TRBJ2-5	TGCAGTGCTGACAAGGGACAGCGGGCCTACCAGTACTTC	CSADKGQRAYQYF
-	TRBV10-3	-	TRBJ2-7	TGTGCCACCGGCCGCTCCGACGAGCAGTACTTC	CATGRSDEQYF
few	TRBV9	-	TRBJ2-2	TGTGCCAGCAGCGTAGTTAGTGGCACCGGGGAGCTGTTTTTT	CASSVVSGTGELFF
-	TRBV6-2/TRBV6-3	-	TRBJ2-1	TGTGCCAGCAGTTCCTTCCATGAGCAGTTCTTC	CASSSFHEQFF
many	TRBV20-1	-	TRBJ1-5	TGCAGTGCTAGAGACCCCAGCAGGAGCAATCAGCCCCAGCATTTT	CSARDPSRSNQPQHF
few	TRBV28	-	TRBJ2-2	TGTGCCAGCAGTTTCCAGGACTGGTCCGGGGAGCTGTTTTTT	CASSFQDWSGELFF
many	TRBV19	-	TRBJ2-5	TGTGCCAGTAGTATGGGGCCCCAACAGACCCAGTACTTC	CASSMGPQQTQYF
few	TRBV20-1	-	TRBJ2-1	TGCAGTGGCGAGGGGAGAAACAATGAGCAGTTCTTC	CSGEGRNNEQFF
many	TRBV20-1	TRBD2	TRBJ2-1	TGCAGTGCTCCGCGCGACTTAGCGGGAGCGGATGAGCAGTTCTTC	CSAPRDLAGADEQFF
many	TRBV7-2	TRBD2	TRBJ2-7	TGTGCCAGCAGCTTAAGCCCCTCATGGGCGGGAGTTTCCGAGCAGTACTTC	CASSLSPSWAGVSEQYF
-	TRBV6-6	-	TRBJ1-1	TGTGCCAGCGGTCGAGGGCAGGGCGGTGAAGCTTTCTTT	CASGRGQGGEAFF
-	TRBV5-1	-	TRBJ1-2	TGCGCCAGCAGCTTGATTACGGCATTTGGCTACACCTTC	CASSLITAFGYTF
few	TRBV2	-	TRBJ2-1	TGTGCCAGCAGTGAGGAAGGGGCAGGCAACAATGAGCAGTTCTTC	CASSEEGAGNNEQFF
-	TRBV18	-	TRBJ2-2	TGTGCCAGCTCACCGACGCCTCTACTCGCGAACACCGGGGAGCTGTTTTTT	CASSPTPLLANTGELFF
-	TRBV2	TRBD2	TRBJ2-1	TGTGCCAGCAGTGGACTAGCGGGAGCGGATGAGCAGTTCTTC	CASSGLAGADEQFF
-	TRBV28	-	TRBJ2-7	TGTGCCAGCAGAAGGACGTCGCCGTACGAGCAGTACTTC	CASRRTSPYEQYF
-	TRBV5-5	-	TRBJ1-3	TGTGCCAGCAGCCCGAACCCCCCCGGGGCAACTGGAAACACCATATATTTT	CASSPNPPGATGNTIYF
many	TRBV18	-	TRBJ2-5	TGTGCCAGCTCACTGGGCGTAAAAGAGACCCAGTACTTC	CASSLGVKETQYF
many	TRBV20-1	TRBD2	TRBJ2-1	TGCAGTGCTAGCATCGGGACTAGCAGCGAGCAGTTCTTC	CSASIGTSSEQFF
-	TRBV7-9	-	TRBJ2-3	TGTGCCAGCAGCTTAGGGGGCGCAGGTCTCACAGATACGCAGTATTTT	CASSLGGAGLTDTQYF
few	TRBV28	-	TRBJ1-1	TGTGCCAGCAGTTTGCCCGGGCTGGGGACTGAAGCTTTCTTT	CASSLPGLGTEAFF
-	TRBV20-1	-	TRBJ1-2	TGCAGTGCTAGGAACAGGGAATATGGCTACACCTTC	CSARNREYGYTF
many	TRBV14	-	TRBJ2-1	TGTGCCAGCAGCCAATCTCGGGGCTACAATGAGCAGTTCTTC	CASSQSRGYNEQFF
many	TRBV28	-	TRBJ1-5	TGTGCCTCAGCTGGGCAGAATAATCAGCCCCAGCATTTT	CASAGQNNQPQHF
many	TRBV28	-	TRBJ2-6	TGTGCCACCTCAGGCTCACGCTCTGGGGCCAACGTCCTGACTTTC	CATSGSRSGANVLTF
-	TRBV29-1	-	TRBJ2-7	TGCAGCGTTGAGGCGTCCTCAGAGCAGTACTTC	CSVEASSEQYF
few	TRBV28	-	TRBJ2-5	TGTGCCAGCAGTCGGGCCTCAGAGACCCAGTACTTC	CASSRASETQYF
-	TRBV7-2	TRBD1	TRBJ2-1	TGTGCCAGCAGCCTCTCAGGGGGCAATATCGGCAATGAGCAGTTCTTC	CASSLSGGNIGNEQFF
many	TRBV7-9	-	TRBJ1-1	TGTGCCAGCAGCTCCGGACAGATTGTTCCGAACACTGAAGCTTTCTTT	CASSSGQIVPNTEAFF
-	TRBV11-2	-	TRBJ1-1	TGTGCCAGCAGCTTAGCCCACAGGACCGAAGCTTTCTTT	CASSLAHRTEAFF
few	TRBV14	TRBD1	TRBJ2-3	TGTGCCAGCACCCAAGGCAGGGGGCGGACAGATACGCAGTATTTT	CASTQGRGRTDTQYF
-	TRBV2	-	TRBJ2-5	TGTGCCAGCTCAGAAGGGGGGAAGGAGACCCAGTACTTC	CASSEGGKETQYF
many	TRBV5-1	-	TRBJ2-1	TGCGCCAGCAGCTTTGGCGGGTTCTACAATGAGCAGTTCTTC	CASSFGGFYNEQFF
-	TRBV18	-	TRBJ2-5	TGTGCCAGCTCCCCTTCGCGCGGGGCCGGGGCAGAGACCCAGTACTTC	CASSPSRGAGAETQYF
many	TRBV20-1	-	TRBJ1-2	TGCAGTGCACCCCCATCTGCTTATGGCTACACCTTC	CSAPPSAYGYTF
many	TRBV7-8	-	TRBJ1-6	TGTGCCAGCAGCTACTCACAGGGAGTTGGATCACCCCTCCACTTT	CASSYSQGVGSPLHF
-	TRBV4-2	-	TRBJ1-1	TGTGCCAGCAGCCGAGCACAGAGACGGAGCACTGAAGCTTTCTTT	CASSRAQRRSTEAFF
many	TRBV7-3	-	TRBJ2-1	TGTGCCAGCAGCTTAACAGGAGGCGGTGCCTACAATGAGCAGTTCTTC	CASSLTGGGAYNEQFF
-	TRBV10-3	-	TRBJ2-5	TGTGCCATCAGGGATCAGGGGGGACGAGAGACCCAGTACTTC	CAIRDQGGRETQYF
many	TRBV30	TRBD2	TRBJ2-4	TGTGCCTGGAGTGTAAACGGGAGGAACATTCAGTACTTC	CAWSVNGRNIQYF
few	TRBV9	-	TRBJ2-1	TGTGCCAGCAGCCTCAGTGATGAGCAGTTCTTC	CASSLSDEQFF
-	TRBV12-3/TRBV12-4	TRBD1	TRBJ2-1	TGTGCCAGCAGGACCCTCAGGGGGCGGGGAGGAGAGCAGTTCTTC	CASRTLRGRGGEQFF
-	TRBV6-5	-	TRBJ1-6	TGTGCCAGCAGTTACAGGGAGGGCTATAATTCACCCCTCCACTTT	CASSYREGYNSPLHF
many	TRBV5-1	TRBD1	TRBJ2-3	TGCGCCAGCAGCCCCGGACAGGGATCAGATACGCAGTATTTT	CASSPGQGSDTQYF
many	TRBV19	TRBD2	TRBJ2-1	TGTGCCAGTAGTTCACCCCCGGGACTAAACAACAATGAGCAGTTCTTC	CASSSPPGLNNNEQFF
few	TRBV27	-	TRBJ2-7	TGTGCCAGCAGTGGCCAGATAAAAGGCACCTACGAGCAGTACTTC	CASSGQIKGTYEQYF
-	TRBV29-1	TRBD1	TRBJ1-5	TGCAGCGTCGGCGACAGGGTCAATCAGCCCCAGCATTTT	CSVGDRVNQPQHF
many	TRBV5-4	-	TRBJ2-5	TGTGCCAGCAGCTCCAAACAGGGTCAAGAGACCCAGTACTTC	CASSSKQGQETQYF